This T cell receptor (beta chain) was profiled in a study of cytomegalovirus exposure and HLA in healthy donors. Both 60 Vbeta primers and 13 Jbeta primers went into the PCR. Here immunoSEQ multiplex PCR was the method, and the copy in TCRdb shows in-frame clones only, minus some. The sample yields 90,000 to 150,000 clones, roughly three fifths seen once. Study observations and caveats: Later, an analysis showed that TCR beta chains associated with HLA were more clonally expanded than others that were equally common. Researchers counted around 150 TCR beta chains as cytomegalovirus-associated. Later analysis demonstrated an association between a missense DCLRE1C variant and TCR beta V- and J-gene trimming.

Of note for this clone: Antigen specificity is unknown.

CDR3 length equals 14 residues. Per the germline V gene, CDR1 is KGHSH and CDR2 is LQKENI. V shed 5 bases, J shed 1 base, and the junction held 4 bases outside the gene matches. Sequencing was done on a sample of PBMCs. This chain uses TRBV18 with TRBJ1-1; 7 bases fit TRBD1. This receptor was identified in a man in his forties or fifties in good health and CMV-seropositive. CDR3 nucleotides: TGTGCCAGCTCATTCGGGACAGCGAACACTGAAGCTTTCTTT. Amino acid sequence: CASSFGTANTEAFF.